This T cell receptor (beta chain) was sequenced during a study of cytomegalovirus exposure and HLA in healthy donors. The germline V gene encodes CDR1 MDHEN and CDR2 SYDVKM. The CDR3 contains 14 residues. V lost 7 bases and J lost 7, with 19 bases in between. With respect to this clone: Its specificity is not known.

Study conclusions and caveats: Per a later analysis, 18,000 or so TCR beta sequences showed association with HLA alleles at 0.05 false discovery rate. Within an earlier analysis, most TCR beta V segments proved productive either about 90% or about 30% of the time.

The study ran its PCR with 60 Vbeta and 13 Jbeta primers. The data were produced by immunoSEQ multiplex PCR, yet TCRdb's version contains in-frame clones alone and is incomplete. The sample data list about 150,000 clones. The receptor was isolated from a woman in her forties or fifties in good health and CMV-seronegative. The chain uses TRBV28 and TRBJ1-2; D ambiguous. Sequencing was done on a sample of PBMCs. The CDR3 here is CASTSFGLEAGYTF. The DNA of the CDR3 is TGTGCCAGCACCTCATTCGGACTTGAGGCTGGCTACACCTTC.